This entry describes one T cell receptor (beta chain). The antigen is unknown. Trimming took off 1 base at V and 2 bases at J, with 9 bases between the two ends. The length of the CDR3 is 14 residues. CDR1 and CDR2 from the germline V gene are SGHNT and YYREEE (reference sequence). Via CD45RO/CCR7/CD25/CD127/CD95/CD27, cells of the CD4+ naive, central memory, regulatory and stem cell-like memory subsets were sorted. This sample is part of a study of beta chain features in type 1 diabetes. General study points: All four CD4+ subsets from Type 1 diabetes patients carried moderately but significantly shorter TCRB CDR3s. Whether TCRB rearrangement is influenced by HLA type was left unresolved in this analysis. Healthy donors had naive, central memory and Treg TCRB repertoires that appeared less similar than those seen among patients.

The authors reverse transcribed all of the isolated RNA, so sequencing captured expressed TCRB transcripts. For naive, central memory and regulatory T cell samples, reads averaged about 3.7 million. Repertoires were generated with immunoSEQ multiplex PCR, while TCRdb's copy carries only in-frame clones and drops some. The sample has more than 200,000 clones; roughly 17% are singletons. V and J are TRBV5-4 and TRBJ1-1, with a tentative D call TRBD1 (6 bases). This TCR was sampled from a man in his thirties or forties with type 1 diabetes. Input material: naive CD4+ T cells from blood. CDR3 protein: CASSLTGPNTEAFF. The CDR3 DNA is TGTGCCAGCAGCTTGACAGGGCCTAACACTGAAGCTTTCTTT.